These T cell receptor beta chains were read from a single sample in a study of blood T cell repertoires in COVID-19. Produced via immunoSEQ multiplex PCR; TCRdb's table is partial and in-frame only. The repertoire holds some 220,000 clones, with approximately 85% as singletons. The sample taken for sequencing was peripheral blood. The receptor set was obtained from an older woman with COVID-19, enrolled during active disease. Both conserved end residues are part of each CDR3. Fields, in order: D gene, V gene, J gene, clone size, CDR3 DNA, CDR3 protein. D genes are given only for firm matches. The listing skips clone size in some rows; elsewhere it reads once, few, many or a size class.

.	TRBV11-3	TRBJ1-1	few	TGTGCCAGCAGCTTGGACAGGAACACTGAAGCTTTCTTT	CASSLDRNTEAFF
.	TRBV5-4	TRBJ2-2	.	TGTGCCAGCAGCTTCCGAGGGGGGAACACCGGGGAGCTGTTTTTT	CASSFRGGNTGELFF
TRBD1	TRBV19	TRBJ1-1	many	TGTGCCAGTAGTCCGGACAGGGGGAACACTGAAGCTTTCTTT	CASSPDRGNTEAFF
TRBD1	TRBV7-2	TRBJ1-1	.	TGTGCCAGCAGTTTACGGGACAGAAACACTGAAGCTTTCTTT	CASSLRDRNTEAFF
.	TRBV6-5	TRBJ1-1	.	TGTGCCAGCAGTCATCCGGGACAGAACACTGAAGCTTTCTTT	CASSHPGQNTEAFF
TRBD2	TRBV5-1	TRBJ2-3	.	TGCGCCAGCGCCGCGGGACTAGCCGCAGATACGCAGTATTTT	CASAAGLAADTQYF
.	TRBV9	TRBJ2-2	few	TGTGCCAGCAGCGTAGAGGACTCCGTGGAGCTGTTTTTT	CASSVEDSVELFF
.	TRBV4-2	TRBJ1-5	once	TGTGCCAGCAGCCAAGATAGGGGAGGGCATCAGCCCCAGCATTTT	CASSQDRGGHQPQHF
TRBD2	TRBV7-2	TRBJ2-7	.	TGTGCCAGCGTGGCGGGGGAATACGAGCAGTACTTC	CASVAGEYEQYF
.	TRBV5-6	TRBJ1-5	.	TGTGCCAGCAGCTTCGCAGGGCAGCCCCAGCATTTT	CASSFAGQPQHF
TRBD2	TRBV5-8	TRBJ2-5	.	TGTGCCAGCAGCTTGGCCCTAGCGGGGGGGCGTCAGACCCAGTACTTC	CASSLALAGGRQTQYF
.	TRBV28	TRBJ1-2	.	TGTGCCACCTTCTCGAGGGGCTACACCTTC	CATFSRGYTF
.	TRBV7-3	TRBJ2-2	.	TGTGCCAGCGCCCTACAGGGAGTGTCCGGGGAGCTGTTTTTT	CASALQGVSGELFF
.	TRBV7-2	TRBJ1-2	.	TGTGCCAGCAGCTTCCCTGGGGGGGGCGCAGGTGGCTACACCTTC	CASSFPGGGAGGYTF
TRBD1	TRBV18	TRBJ2-5	.	TGTGCCAGCTCAGCACGACAGGGGACCCCTCAGGAGACCCAGTACTTC	CASSARQGTPQETQYF
TRBD1	TRBV28	TRBJ1-1	.	TGTGCCAGCTCCCCAAGGACAGGGGAAACTGAAGCTTTCTTT	CASSPRTGETEAFF
.	TRBV7-2	TRBJ1-1	.	TGTGCCAGCAGCTTCGACACCCACGCTGAAGCTTTCTTT	CASSFDTHAEAFF
.	TRBV27	TRBJ1-3	.	TGTGCCAGCAGTTTTCGGGGGAACTCTGGAAACACCATATATTTT	CASSFRGNSGNTIYF
.	TRBV9	TRBJ1-5	.	TGTGCCAGCAGCGTAGATGGCAGCGCACATCAGCCCCAGCATTTT	CASSVDGSAHQPQHF
.	TRBV19	TRBJ2-5	.	TGTGCCAGTAGTATAGATGGGCCTCTGGACGGGGGGACCCAGTACTTC	CASSIDGPLDGGTQYF
.	TRBV5-8	TRBJ2-7	.	TGTGCCAGCAGCTGGTCGGTAGAGGCGATAAGGGGGATGTCCTACGAGCAGTACTTC	CASSWSVEAIRGMSYEQYF
TRBD2	TRBV19	TRBJ2-7	.	TGTGCCAGTAGCCTAGGACTAGCGGGAGAGAGCGAGCAGTACTTC	CASSLGLAGESEQYF
TRBD1	TRBV9	TRBJ2-5	.	TGTGCCAGCAGCGCCGGACCGGGACAGCAAGAGACCCAGTACTTC	CASSAGPGQQETQYF
.	TRBV24-1	TRBJ1-5	.	TGTGCCACCAGTGATTCCAGAGGGGGAAATCAGCCCCAGCATTTT	CATSDSRGGNQPQHF
.	TRBV19	TRBJ1-2	.	TGTGCCAGCCGGCTAGCAGAGGTCTATGGCTACACCTTC	CASRLAEVYGYTF
.	TRBV5-1	TRBJ2-3	.	TGCGCCAGCAGCGGGGGGGCCCTGAACACAGATACGCAGTATTTT	CASSGGALNTDTQYF
.	TRBV7-2	TRBJ1-1	.	TGTGCCAGCAGCTCGACAGTCGGAAACACTGAAGCTTTCTTT	CASSSTVGNTEAFF
TRBD1	TRBV5-1	TRBJ2-3	.	TGCGCCAGCAGCTTAGGACAGGTCACAGATACGCAGTATTTT	CASSLGQVTDTQYF
TRBD2	TRBV7-6	TRBJ2-3	.	TGTGCCAGCACCCAACGGGGGGGGACCACAGATACGCAGTATTTT	CASTQRGGTTDTQYF
.	TRBV7-2	TRBJ2-2	.	TGTGCCAGCAGCCCCCGTGGTAGAGAACTGTTTTTT	CASSPRGRELFF
.	TRBV3-1/TRBV3-2	TRBJ1-1	.	TGTGCCAGCAGCCAAGCTGGGGGGTTGAACACTGAAGCTTTCTTT	CASSQAGGLNTEAFF
TRBD2	TRBV6-5	TRBJ2-1	.	TGTGCCAGCAGACTGGGACTAGCGGACTACAATGAGCAGTTCTTC	CASRLGLADYNEQFF
TRBD1	TRBV7-2	TRBJ2-3	.	TGTGCCAGCAGCTTAGGGACAGGGGTTCAGGATACGCAGTATTTT	CASSLGTGVQDTQYF
TRBD1	TRBV11-3	TRBJ1-2	.	TGTGCCAGCAGCCCATATCCCCCCCGCCCGGGACAGGGGGCCTATGGCTACACCTTC	CASSPYPPRPGQGAYGYTF
TRBD2	TRBV7-3	TRBJ2-1	.	TGTGCCAGCAGCTCCACTAGCGGGATGGCCTACAATGAGCAGTTCTTC	CASSSTSGMAYNEQFF
.	TRBV29-1	TRBJ2-7	.	TGCAGCGTTGAAACGCGCTACGAGCAGTACTTC	CSVETRYEQYF
.	TRBV11-3	TRBJ2-3	.	TGTGCCAGCAGCTTAGGCGGGTTCGGGGACACAGATACGCAGTATTTT	CASSLGGFGDTDTQYF
TRBD2	TRBV5-1	TRBJ2-7	.	TGCGCCAGCAGCTTTGGGGGACTAGCGAGCTCCTACGAGCAGTACTTC	CASSFGGLASSYEQYF
TRBD1	TRBV5-8	TRBJ2-5	.	TGTGCCAGCAGCAATTTCGGGACAGAATACCAAGAGACCCAGTACTTC	CASSNFGTEYQETQYF
TRBD2	TRBV7-2	TRBJ2-1	.	TGTGCCAGCAGCTTAGCGGGCGGGAGGGCTTCCTACAATGAGCAGTTCTTC	CASSLAGGRASYNEQFF
.	TRBV3-1/TRBV3-2	TRBJ2-5	.	TGTGCCAGCAGCCAAGATGGGGGGTTCGGAGAGACCCAGTACTTC	CASSQDGGFGETQYF
.	TRBV29-1	TRBJ2-2	once	TGCAGCGTTCACCTTTCTAGCTGGGGCACCGGGGAGCTGTTTTTT	CSVHLSSWGTGELFF
TRBD1	TRBV14	TRBJ1-2	.	TGTGCCAGCAGCCAAGATTTGAGGACAGGGCTCCGTGGCTACACCTTC	CASSQDLRTGLRGYTF
.	TRBV9	TRBJ1-5	.	TGTGCCAGCAGCAACACAGGGCTGGCAAAGGATAGCAATCAGCCCCAGCATTTT	CASSNTGLAKDSNQPQHF
TRBD1	TRBV25-1	TRBJ1-6	.	TGTGCCAGCAGGCAGACAGGGGAAAATTCACCCCTCCACTTT	CASRQTGENSPLHF
.	TRBV6-5	TRBJ2-7	.	TGTGCCAGCAGTCCCTTTGGGAGCTCCTACGAGCAGTACTTC	CASSPFGSSYEQYF
.	TRBV18	TRBJ1-1	.	TGTGCCAGCTCACCCGCTACAGTGAACACTGAAGCTTTCTTT	CASSPATVNTEAFF
.	TRBV7-9	TRBJ1-3	.	TGTGCCAGCAGCTCCACGACAGACCACTACTCTGGAAACACCATATATTTT	CASSSTTDHYSGNTIYF
TRBD1	TRBV27	TRBJ1-4	.	TGTGCCAGCAGTTTAGGAGGGGGCTGGGGTAAGGAAAAACTGTTTTTT	CASSLGGGWGKEKLFF
.	TRBV7-9	TRBJ2-1	.	TGTGCCAGCAGTTACTCTCGGGACATGGATCAGTTCTTC	CASSYSRDMDQFF
.	TRBV6-4	TRBJ1-1	once	TGTGCCAGCAGTGGGATTCTTCAGGGGCGAGGGGCTTTCTTT	CASSGILQGRGAFF
.	TRBV6-5	TRBJ1-1	.	TGTGCCAGCAGTTACTCTCGGACAGCGAACACTGAAGCTTTCTTT	CASSYSRTANTEAFF
.	TRBV5-6	TRBJ1-3	.	TGTGCCAGCAGCTTTTACAGGAGCTCTGGAAACACCATATATTTT	CASSFYRSSGNTIYF
.	TRBV7-2	TRBJ2-7	.	TGTGCCACCAGAGTTCGGGGGGCCTCGTACGAGCAGTACTTC	CATRVRGASYEQYF
TRBD2	TRBV5-1	TRBJ2-3	.	TGCGCCAGCAGCGTCGCTAGCGGAAGCACAGATACGCAGTATTTT	CASSVASGSTDTQYF
.	TRBV6-5	TRBJ1-1	.	TGTGCCAGCAGCTTATATTCAGGGCTGAACACTGAAGCTTTCTTT	CASSLYSGLNTEAFF
TRBD2	TRBV15	TRBJ2-7	.	TGTGCCACCAGCAGAGGCGGGAGGATCTCCTACGAGCAGTACTTC	CATSRGGRISYEQYF
.	TRBV12-3/TRBV12-4	TRBJ2-5	.	TGTGCCAGCAGCCATCCCCACAGGGAGACCCAGTACTTC	CASSHPHRETQYF
.	TRBV11-3	TRBJ1-2	.	TGTGCCAGCAGCTCCCAGAGCAGCGCCTATGGCTACACCTTC	CASSSQSSAYGYTF
TRBD1	TRBV4-2	TRBJ1-5	.	TGTGCCAGCAGCCAAGATGAGGGGGCGGGCAATCAGCCCCAGCATTTT	CASSQDEGAGNQPQHF